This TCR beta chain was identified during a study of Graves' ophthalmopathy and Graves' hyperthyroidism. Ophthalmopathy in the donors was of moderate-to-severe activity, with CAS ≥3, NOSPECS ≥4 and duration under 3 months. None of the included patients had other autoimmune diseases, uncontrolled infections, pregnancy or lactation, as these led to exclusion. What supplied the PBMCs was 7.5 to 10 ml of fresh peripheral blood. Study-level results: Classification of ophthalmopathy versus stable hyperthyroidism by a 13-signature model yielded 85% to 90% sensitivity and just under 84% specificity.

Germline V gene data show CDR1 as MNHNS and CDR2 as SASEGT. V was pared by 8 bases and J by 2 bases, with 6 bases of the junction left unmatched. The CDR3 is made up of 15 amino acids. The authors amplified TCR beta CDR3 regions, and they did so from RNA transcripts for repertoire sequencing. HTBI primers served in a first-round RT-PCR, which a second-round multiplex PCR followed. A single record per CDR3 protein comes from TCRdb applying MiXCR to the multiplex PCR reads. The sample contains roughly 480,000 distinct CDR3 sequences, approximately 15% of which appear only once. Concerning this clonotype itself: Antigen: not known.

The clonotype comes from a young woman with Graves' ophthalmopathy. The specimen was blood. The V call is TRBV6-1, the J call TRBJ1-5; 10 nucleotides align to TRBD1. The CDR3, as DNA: TGTGCCAGCGGGACAGGGGAAAGCGGCAATCAGCCCCAGCATTTT. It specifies CASGTGESGNQPQHF.